The clone carrying this T cell receptor (beta chain) was recorded many times. Its antigen is undetermined. Gene and germline names: mouse. The sequenced fragment ends 4 residues before the CDR3 boundary, so the rest is inferred from the germline J gene. The sample holds other DNA sequences that translate to the same CDR3. The V and J ends lost 4 bases and 0 bases, in that order; junction bases with no gene match: 3. The CDR3 contains 15 residues. Germline V CDR1 and CDR2: NSQYPW, LRSPGD (reference sequence). This entry is derived from a study of CD8+ T cells in alopecia areata. Study-level information: C3H/HeJ graft donors with spontaneous alopecia, aged roughly 6-12 months, supplied skin that was transplanted onto female C3H/HeJ mice aged roughly 6-11 weeks. Findings and limits, study-wide: The study found TCR sharing across patients less clear than in mice, possibly for HLA reasons. Among the cells sequenced in scalp samples are also the resident alphabeta T cells of normal skin.

The sequencing template was cDNA reverse transcribed from extracted RNA. Sequencing used immunoSEQ multiplex PCR; TCRdb keeps in-frame clones, though not all of them. The sample is made up of 200,000 to 300,000 clones, none counted only once. On the basis of CD4, CD8alpha, NKG2D, NKG2ACE and other markers, pooled cutaneous lymph node cells were sorted. This chain links TRBV1 with TRBJ2-3; 8 bases line up with TRBD2. Sequencing was carried out using CD4+ T cells sorted from a lymph node. The TCR comes from a C3H/HeJ mouse with alopecia areata. Mice of this strain are of MHC haplotype H2-k. The CDR3 is CTCSGLGSSAETLYF. The CDR3 bases that were read are TGCACCTGCAGTGGACTGGGGTCTAGTGCAGAA.